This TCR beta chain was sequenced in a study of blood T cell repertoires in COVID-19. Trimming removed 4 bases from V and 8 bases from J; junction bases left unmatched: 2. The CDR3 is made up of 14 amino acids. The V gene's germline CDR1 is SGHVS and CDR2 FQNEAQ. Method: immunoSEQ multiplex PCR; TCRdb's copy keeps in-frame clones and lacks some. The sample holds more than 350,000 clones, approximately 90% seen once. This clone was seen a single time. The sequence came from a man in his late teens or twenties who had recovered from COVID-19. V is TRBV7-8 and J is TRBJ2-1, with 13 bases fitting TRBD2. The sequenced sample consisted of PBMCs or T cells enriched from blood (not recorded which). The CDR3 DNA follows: TGTGCCAGCAGCTCGGGACTAGCGGGGCATGAGCAGTTCTTC. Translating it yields CASSSGLAGHEQFF.